This T cell receptor (beta chain) was obtained from a study of blood T cell repertoires in COVID-19. Study overall: Samples representing acute and convalescent COVID-19 were sourced from the United States, Italy and Spain. PBMCs, B-cell-depleted T cells, or T cells were the source of the cDNA or gDNA that made up the material.

The CDR3 sequence is 15 residues long. The V gene end was trimmed by 6 bases and the J gene end by 0 bases; junction bases not matched to a gene: 5. Germline loops: CDR1 LNHDA, CDR2 SQIVND (reference sequence). Original analysis: Amplified reference gene primers provided the basis for estimating nucleated cell counts. Some clones are missing from TCRdb's copy, which holds only in-frame ones; the method was immunoSEQ multiplex PCR. D and trimming come from the DNA, and the V and J calls and clone size come from that table. Of about 99,000 clones listed, around 87% are singletons. Only one count was recorded for this clone.

The chain combines TRBV19 with TRBJ2-1; 7 nucleotides match TRBD2. The source is a man aged 45 to 65 with acute or convalescent COVID-19. The sequencing input was peripheral blood. The CDR3 region has the DNA TGTGCCAGTAGATTCTCTAGCGGCTCCTACAATGAGCAGTTCTTC. Encoded protein: CASRFSSGSYNEQFF.